Described below is a single T cell receptor beta chain sequence and its context. Its antigen is as yet unknown. The DNA is omitted, as the CDR3 cannot be located on it reliably, and the CDR3 follows TCRdb's listing. Germline CDR1 reads DFQATT; CDR2 reads SNEGSKA (reference sequence). The CDR3 is 15 residues long, ends included. The data derive from a study of response to subunit inactivated influenza vaccine. TCRdb called the RT-PCR reads again in MiXCR, with one record for every CDR3 protein. The sample consists of 550,000 to 800,000 distinct CDR3 sequences, 15% to 19% of them appearing once. Regarding the study as a whole: Authors suggested few new T cells are recruited by each seasonal influenza vaccination.

The TCR comes from a man aged 45-65 years who received an inactivated influenza vaccine. The material sequenced was PBMCs from blood, taken 12 days after vaccination. The chain recombines TRBV20-1 with TRBJ2-1; TRBD1 is taken as the D call from the table, unchecked against the DNA. CDR3 protein: CSASWGTGAYNEQVF.